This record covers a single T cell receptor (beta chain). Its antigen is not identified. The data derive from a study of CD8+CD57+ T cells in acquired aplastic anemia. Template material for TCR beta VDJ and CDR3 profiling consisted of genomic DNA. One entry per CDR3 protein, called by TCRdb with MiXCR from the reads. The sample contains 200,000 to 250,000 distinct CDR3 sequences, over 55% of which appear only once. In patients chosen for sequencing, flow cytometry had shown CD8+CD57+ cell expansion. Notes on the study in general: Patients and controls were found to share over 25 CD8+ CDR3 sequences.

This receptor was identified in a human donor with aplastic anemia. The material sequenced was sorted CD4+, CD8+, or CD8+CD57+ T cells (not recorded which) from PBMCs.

This CDR3 reads CASRTGLAGAETQYF. CDR3 DNA: TGTGCCAGCAGGACCGGACTAGCGGGGGCCGAGACCCAGTACTTC. The rearrangement links TRBV5-4 to TRBJ2-5; 13 positions match TRBD2. Trimming removed 5 bases from V and 5 bases from J; junction bases left unmatched: 6. The CDR3 runs to 15 residues. From germline, CDR1 is SGHNT and CDR2 YYREEE (reference sequence).